The entry below gives a single T cell receptor beta chain sequence along with its context. No antigen is known for it. Base qualities are missing; no much larger clone stands one base away. V is shortened by 9 bases, J by 0 bases, and the region joining them spans 15 bases. Its CDR3 holds 15 amino acids, cysteine through phenylalanine. Only the CDR3 region is kept as DNA, spanning 45 bases read in frame from base 1. CDR1 and CDR2 are drawn from the germline V gene: MNHNS, SASEGT. Libraries were made using the immunoSEQ multiplex PCR assay. Not all clones reach the TCRdb copy of this immuneACCESS table, which keeps in-frame sequences only. Checked studies attribute under half of the gap to unresolved V genes and leave the rest unexplained. This sample comprises tens of thousands of clones, about 93% of them detected only once. 0.5% of the sample is held by the ten biggest clonotypes. The sample comes from a study of T cell changes during pregnancy in multiple sclerosis (dated by TCRdb to between 2017 and 2020). Concerning the study at large: The study examined how the T cell repertoire changed over the course of pregnancy in women with multiple sclerosis.

The sequence joins TRBV6-1 to TRBJ2-4; TRBD1 is perhaps the D gene, given 6 matching bases. The material sequenced was CD4+ T cells from peripheral blood mononuclear cells, taken in the third trimester of pregnancy. This TCR came from a female donor with multiple sclerosis, enrolled in a pregnancy study. The CDR3 protein sequence reads: CASRGFTLAKNIQYF. In nucleotide form, the sequence is TGTGCCAGTAGGGGGTTCACCTTAGCCAAAAACATTCAGTACTTC.